A selection of T cell receptor beta chains follows, all from one sample in a study of blood T cell repertoires in COVID-19. Data came from immunoSEQ multiplex PCR; TCRdb stores just in-frame clones and leaves some out. The data show 200,000 to 250,000 clones, 84% seen once. Specimen: peripheral blood. The receptors come from a woman aged 50 to 65 with active or convalescent COVID-19. The CDR3 runs from the conserved cysteine through the conserved F or W. D genes are given only for firm matches. A row's size may be missing; if present it is once, few, many or a size class.

D,V,J,size,DNA,CDR3
NA,TRBV11-3,TRBJ2-3,NA,TGTGCCAGCAGCTCCAGGGCGGCTGGCACAGATACGCAGTATTTT,CASSSRAAGTDTQYF
TRBD1,TRBV2,TRBJ1-1,NA,TGTGCCAGCAGTAGACAGGGAAACACTGAAGCTTTCTTT,CASSRQGNTEAFF
TRBD2,TRBV6-4,TRBJ2-7,NA,TGTGCCAGCAGTATACGGGAGGGCTCCTACGAGCAGTACTTC,CASSIREGSYEQYF
NA,TRBV19,TRBJ1-2,once,TGTGCCAGTAAAGGCAGGGAGGATAGTGGCTACACCTTC,CASKGREDSGYTF
NA,TRBV7-2,TRBJ1-5,NA,TGTGCCAGCAGCACCTACAGGAGCAATCAGCCCCAGCATTTT,CASSTYRSNQPQHF
TRBD1,TRBV5-6,TRBJ2-5,NA,TGTGCCAGCAGCTTTGGGGACAGGGGTCAGACCCAGTACTTC,CASSFGDRGQTQYF
NA,TRBV18,TRBJ1-2,NA,TGTGCCAGCTCAGCAGGGATGGACTATGGCTACACCTTC,CASSAGMDYGYTF
TRBD1,TRBV6-4,TRBJ1-1,NA,TGTGCCAGCAGGTACAGACAGGGTGACACTGAAGCTTTCTTT,CASRYRQGDTEAFF
TRBD1,TRBV7-9,TRBJ1-2,NA,TGTGCCAGCAGTACGGACAGGGGGCTTCGGGGCTACACCTTC,CASSTDRGLRGYTF
NA,TRBV5-1,TRBJ2-2,NA,TGCGCCAGCAGCCCTCCCCCGGGTCCCAGGCTGTTTTTT,CASSPPPGPRLFF
NA,TRBV18,TRBJ1-2,NA,TGTGCCAGCTCACCCGGGGAGGTCCATGGCTACACCTTC,CASSPGEVHGYTF
NA,TRBV5-1,TRBJ2-5,NA,TGCGCCAGCAGAAGGGGCGAAATTCAAGAGACCCAGTACTTC,CASRRGEIQETQYF
TRBD1,TRBV2,TRBJ1-2,once,TGTGCCAGCAGTCCGACAGGGAACTATGGCTACACCTTC,CASSPTGNYGYTF
NA,TRBV5-1,TRBJ2-7,NA,TGCGCCAGCAGCTTCGAACCAGACGGGGACGAGCAGTACTTC,CASSFEPDGDEQYF
NA,TRBV2,TRBJ1-5,NA,TGTGCCAGCAGGGGGGGGATCGGTCAGCCCCAGCATTTT,CASRGGIGQPQHF
NA,TRBV21-1,TRBJ1-1,NA,TGTGCCAGCAGCAAAGCAGGGGGGGCCCCCGAAGCTTTCTTT,CASSKAGGAPEAFF
NA,TRBV6-1,TRBJ1-1,NA,TGTGCCAGCAGTGAAGCGGCAGGCAACACTGAAGCTTTCTTT,CASSEAAGNTEAFF
NA,TRBV4-2,TRBJ1-4,NA,TGTGCCAGCAGCCAAGTTTCTCAGGGTGATGGGGAAAAACTGTTTTTT,CASSQVSQGDGEKLFF
TRBD1,TRBV6-6,TRBJ1-6,NA,TGTGCCAGCAGTTCCACACAGGGGACGGCCCTCCACTTT,CASSSTQGTALHF
NA,TRBV6-6,TRBJ1-6,NA,TGTGCCAGTACCAAGACAGGTATTTCACCCCTCCACTTT,CASTKTGISPLHF
NA,TRBV30,TRBJ2-2,NA,TGTGCCTGGAGTGTCCCTACGCGGGACACCGGGGAGCTGTTTTTT,CAWSVPTRDTGELFF
TRBD2,TRBV5-1,TRBJ2-1,NA,TGCGCCAGCAGCTTGGCAGCTAGCGGGGTTTACAATGAGCAGTTCTTC,CASSLAASGVYNEQFF
NA,TRBV3-1/TRBV3-2,TRBJ2-5,NA,TGTGCCAGCAGCCCCCCCTCCGGCGGAACGGGGGGCAAGCAAGAGACCCAGTACTTC,CASSPPSGGTGGKQETQYF
NA,TRBV4-2,TRBJ1-1,NA,TGTGCCAGCAGCCACTTCGGGTATATGAACACTGAAGCTTTCTTT,CASSHFGYMNTEAFF
NA,TRBV3-1/TRBV3-2,TRBJ2-5,NA,TGTGCCAGCAGCCAAGATTTGGACAGAAAACAAGAGACCCAGTACTTC,CASSQDLDRKQETQYF
TRBD2,TRBV6-4,TRBJ2-1,few,TGTGCCAGCAGTGACGGGACTAGCGGGGGCAATGAGCAGTTCTTC,CASSDGTSGGNEQFF
NA,TRBV5-1,TRBJ2-2,NA,TGCGCCAGCAGGTGGGGCTGGAACACCGGGGAGCTGTTTTTT,CASRWGWNTGELFF
NA,TRBV15,TRBJ2-1,NA,TGTGCCACCAGCAGAGATGAGGGCGAGCAGTTCTTC,CATSRDEGEQFF
TRBD2,TRBV6-5,TRBJ2-5,NA,TGTGCCAGCAGGCGGTCCGGGACTATACAAGAGACCCAGTACTTC,CASRRSGTIQETQYF
NA,TRBV6-5,TRBJ1-5,NA,TGTGCCAGCAGCCGGACACCGTATAGCAATCAGCCCCAGCATTTT,CASSRTPYSNQPQHF
NA,TRBV6-5,TRBJ1-5,few,TGTGCCAGCAGCGCTTTAGTCAATCAGCCCCAGCATTTT,CASSALVNQPQHF
NA,TRBV6-5,TRBJ1-2,NA,TGTGCCAGCCGGAGACCCGAGGGCGGCTACACCTTC,CASRRPEGGYTF
TRBD2,TRBV5-1,TRBJ2-1,NA,TGCGTCAGCAGCCCCTTAGCGGGAGGCTCCTACAATGAGCAGTTCTTC,CVSSPLAGGSYNEQFF
TRBD2,TRBV4-2,TRBJ2-1,NA,TGTGCCAGCAGCCCCGGACTAGGCGGTAATGAGCAGTTCTTC,CASSPGLGGNEQFF